This TCR beta chain is from a study of blood T cell repertoires in COVID-19. The wider study: COVID-19 samples collected from the United States, Italy and Spain covered acute and convalescent phases.

TCRdb keeps only in-frame clones here, not all; method: immunoSEQ multiplex PCR. Of about 300,000 clones listed, approximately 89% are singletons. Per germline, CDR1 SGHRS and CDR2 YFSETQ. Trimming stripped 4 bases from V and 6 bases from J, with 13 bases between. The CDR3 extends over 13 amino acids. V is TRBV5-1 and J is TRBJ1-1; D not resolved. Sequenced material: peripheral blood. The sequence derives from a woman aged 25 to 39 who had recovered from COVID-19. This CDR3 reads CASSRGEGSEAFF. In nucleotides, the CDR3 is TGCGCCAGCAGCCGGGGAGAAGGCTCTGAAGCTTTCTTT.